There are many counts of the clone carrying this T cell receptor (beta chain). The data are from a study of T cells after yellow fever vaccination. Study results and limitations: Almost all vaccine-responding clonotypes escaped detection in sorted memory subsets on day 0. Overall, a small share of clonotypes was seen in both CD4 and CD8 compartments.

Looked up from germline, CDR1 is SGHDT and CDR2 is YYEEEE. There are 17 residues in the CDR3. J gave up 0 bases and V 4 bases, and 10 bases lay outside the gene matches. TCR cDNA, made by 5'RACE template switching, carried an added universal primer site and UMIs. TCRdb used MiXCR to reprocess the 5' RACE reads, holding one entry per CDR3 protein. The sample lists approximately 13,000 distinct CDR3 sequences; roughly 4.9% were seen once. This TCR was recovered from a man younger than 45 who received the YFV17D yellow fever vaccine. Material: PBMCs, either bulk or a sorted T-cell subset (CD4+, CD8+, memory, or dextramer-sorted; not recorded which), obtained 45 days after the yellow fever booster vaccination. The chain combines TRBV5-6 with TRBJ1-5, with 7 nucleotides matching TRBD1. The CDR3 DNA sequence: TGTGCCAGCAGCCCCCGGACAGGCGCTTATAGCAATCAGCCCCAGCATTTT. This codes for CASSPRTGAYSNQPQHF. Supplemented by reference TRBV5-6 and TRBJ1-5, the full variable domain reads DAGVTQSPTHLIKTRGQQVTLRCSPKSGHDTVSWYQQALGQGPQFIFQYYEEEERQRGNFPDRFSGHQFPNYSSELNVNALLLGDSALYLCASSPRTGAYSNQPQHFGDGTRLSIL.